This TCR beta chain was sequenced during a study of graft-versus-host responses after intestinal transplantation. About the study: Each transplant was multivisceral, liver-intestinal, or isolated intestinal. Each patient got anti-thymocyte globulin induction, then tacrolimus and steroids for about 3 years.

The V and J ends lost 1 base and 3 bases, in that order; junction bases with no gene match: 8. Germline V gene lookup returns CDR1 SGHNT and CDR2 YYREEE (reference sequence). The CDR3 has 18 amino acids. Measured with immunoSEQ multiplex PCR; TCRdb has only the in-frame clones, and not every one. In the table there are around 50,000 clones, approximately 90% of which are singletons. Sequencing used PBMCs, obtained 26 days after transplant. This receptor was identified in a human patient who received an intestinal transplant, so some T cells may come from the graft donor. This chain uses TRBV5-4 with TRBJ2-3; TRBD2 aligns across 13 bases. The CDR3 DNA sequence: TGTGCCAGCAGCTTGCTAACTGGACTAGCGGGAGCAACAGATACGCAGTATTTT. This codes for CASSLLTGLAGATDTQYF.